These 30 T cell receptor beta chains were all obtained from the same sample, sequenced in a study of long-term antiretroviral therapy in people with HIV. Investigators performed immunoSEQ version v3.0 at survey level. Here immunoSEQ multiplex PCR was the method, and the copy in TCRdb shows in-frame clones only, minus some. In the table there are 25,000 to 30,000 clones, over 75% of which are singletons. Sequences were derived from unsorted PBMCs, sampled 4.8 to 5 years after starting antiretroviral therapy. The receptors were gathered from a man aged 35-49 years with HIV.

The chain joins TRBV6-1 to TRBJ2-7; D not certain. The V end lost 4 bases, the J end lost 2 bases, and 9 bases lay between the germline ends. The CDR3 length is 13 residues. Germline V gives CDR1 MNHNS, CDR2 SASEGT. CDR3 protein: CASSASIAYEQYF. CDR3 sequence (DNA): TGTGCCAGCAGTGCCTCGATCGCCTACGAGCAGTACTTC.

The chain joins TRBV5-1 to TRBJ1-1; tentative D call: TRBD1 (6 bases). The CDR3 runs 14 residues. Per the germline V gene, CDR1 is SGHRS and CDR2 is YFSETQ. V gave up 2 bases and J gave up 4 bases, with 12 bases separating them. The CDR3 coding sequence is TGCGCCAGCAGCTTAACACAGGGTATCACTGAAGCTTTCTTT. Its translation: CASSLTQGITEAFF. The variable domain in full, with the rest retrieved from reference TRBV5-1 and TRBJ1-1, is KAGVTQTPRYLIKTRGQQVTLSCSPISGHRSVSWYQQTPGQGLQFLFEYFSETQRNKGNFPGRFSGRQFSNSRSEMNVSTLELGDSALYLCASSLTQGITEAFFGQGTRLTVV.

The chain joins TRBV7-2 to TRBJ2-7; D may be TRBD2 (5 bases). The CDR3 extends over 16 amino acids. V lost 5 bases to trimming and J lost 3 bases, with 20 bases between them. Germline V gene lookup returns CDR1 SGHTA and CDR2 FQGNSA. CDR3 loop: CASSPSAGSTIYEQYF. The CDR3, as DNA: TGTGCCAGCAGCCCCTCGGCGGGCTCGACTATCTACGAGCAGTACTTC. Supplemented by reference TRBV7-2 and TRBJ2-7, the full variable domain reads GAGVSQSPSNKVTEKGKDVELRCDPISGHTALYWYRQSLGQGLEFLIYFQGNSAPDKSGLPSDRFSAERTGGSVSTLTIQRTQQEDSAVYLCASSPSAGSTIYEQYFGPGTRLTVT.

The J gene is TRBJ2-5, the V gene TRBV4-3; maybe TRBD2 (5 bases). Trimming removed 1 base at V and 5 bases at J, with 17 bases between. Germline V gene sequence: CDR1 LGHNA, CDR2 YSLEER. The CDR3 covers 16 residues. CDR3 nucleotide sequence: TGCGCCAGCAGCCAAGGAGCGTTTGGGCCGGGGGAGACCCAGTACTTC. Encoded protein: CASSQGAFGPGETQYF.

This rearrangement joins TRBV5-8 to TRBJ1-5, with D possibly being TRBD1 (5 bases). The CDR3 consists of 18 residues. The germline V and J ends were trimmed by 5 bases and 2 bases, with 23 bases remaining between them. Germline V gives CDR1 SGHTS, CDR2 YDEGEE. CDR3 amino acids: CASSIRTRAAGRNQPQHF. The CDR3 bases are TGTGCCAGCAGTATACGGACTCGGGCAGCAGGGCGCAATCAGCCCCAGCATTTT. Filled out from reference TRBV5-8 and TRBJ1-5, the complete variable domain reads EAGVTQSPTHLIKTRGQQATLRCSPISGHTSVYWYQQALGLGLQFLLWYDEGEERNRGNFPPRFSGRQFPNYSSELNVNALELEDSALYLCASSIRTRAAGRNQPQHFGDGTRLSIL.

This rearrangement joins TRBV9 to TRBJ2-7; D perhaps matches TRBD2 (5 bases). The CDR3 has 14 amino acids. V gave up 2 bases and J gave up 8 bases, with 17 bases separating them. Germline V lookup: CDR1 SGDLS, CDR2 YYNGEE. The CDR3 here is CASSVFSEGNQQYF. CDR3 DNA sequence: TGTGCCAGCAGCGTGTTCTCAGAGGGCAACCAGCAGTACTTC.

The genes are TRBV5-1 and TRBJ2-3, with D possibly matching TRBD1 (5 bases). Trimming removed 0 bases at V and 2 bases at J, with 10 bases between. Looked up from germline, CDR1 is SGHRS and CDR2 is YFSETQ. The CDR3 spans 15 residues. CDR3 nucleotides: TGCGCCAGCAGCTTGGCCGGACACAACACAGATACGCAGTATTTT. It translates to CASSLAGHNTDTQYF.

CDR3 residues: CASSQDWAEGAAGNTIYF. The DNA for the CDR3 is TGCGCCAGCAGCCAAGATTGGGCCGAGGGGGCGGCTGGAAACACCATATATTTT. The chain couples TRBV4-3 to TRBJ1-3, with TRBD1 matching over 7 bases. The CDR3 is made up of 18 amino acids. V shed 0 bases, J shed 2 bases, and the junction held 10 bases outside the gene matches. Germline V CDR1 and CDR2: LGHNA, YSLEER.

This chain uses TRBV5-4 with TRBJ2-6; TRBD2 agrees at 11 bases. The germline gives CDR1 SGHNT, CDR2 YYREEE (reference sequence). With 5 bases clipped from V and 0 bases from J, the junction kept 10 bases outside the gene matches. The CDR3 is made up of 19 amino acids. The CDR3 DNA reads as TGTGCCAGCAGTGAAGGACTAGCGGGTTCTTCCTCTGGGGCCAACGTCCTGACTTTC. It specifies CASSEGLAGSSSGANVLTF.

This chain joins TRBV7-3 and TRBJ2-7; D might be TRBD1 (6 bases). The V end was cut by 2 bases, the J end by 3 bases, with 14 bases between. CDR1 and CDR2 (germline): SGHTA, FQGTGA. This CDR3 is built from 15 residues. For the CDR3, the DNA is TGTGCCAGCAGCTTAGGGACACCACCGCTCTACGAGCAGTACTTC. This gives the protein CASSLGTPPLYEQYF.

The V gene is TRBV7-2, the J gene TRBJ1-4; no clear D. The CDR3 loop spans 12 amino acids. Per the germline V gene, CDR1 is SGHTA and CDR2 is FQGNSA. Between the trimmed V and J ends, which lost 1 base and 8 bases, there was a span of 5 bases. The CDR3 region has the DNA TGTGCCAGCAGCTTAGAGAAGGAAAAACTGTTTTTT. Protein product: CASSLEKEKLFF. The variable domain in full, with the rest retrieved from reference TRBV7-2 and TRBJ1-4, is GAGVSQSPSNKVTEKGKDVELRCDPISGHTALYWYRQSLGQGLEFLIYFQGNSAPDKSGLPSDRFSAERTGGSVSTLTIQRTQQEDSAVYLCASSLEKEKLFFGSGTQLSVL.

The chain recombines TRBV30 with TRBJ1-5, with D unresolved. Trimming shortened V by 0 bases and J by 1 base, and 16 bases separated the two germline ends. The CDR3 has 17 amino acids. Germline CDR1 reads GTSNPN; CDR2 reads SVGIG (reference sequence). CDR3 amino acids: CAWSVGHGVESNQPQHF. The CDR3 DNA follows: TGTGCCTGGAGTGTGGGCCACGGGGTGGAAAGCAATCAGCCCCAGCATTTT.

The chain recombines TRBV29-1 with TRBJ2-5, with D hard to call. The CDR3 is made up of 13 amino acids. With 6 bases removed from V and 2 bases from J, the gap between germline ends came to 13 bases. The germline V gene has CDR1 SQVTM and CDR2 ANQGSEA. This CDR3 is CSVAGRLQETQYF. The CDR3 DNA follows: TGCAGCGTCGCCGGCCGGCTACAAGAGACCCAGTACTTC.

CDR3 sequence: CSVTDPDSEYF. The CDR3, as DNA: TGCAGCGTTACAGACCCGGATAGTGAGTATTTT. This rearrangement joins TRBV29-1 to TRBJ2-3; D gene unclear. CDR1 is SQVTM, CDR2 ANQGSEA, per germline. The CDR3 consists of 11 residues. V was trimmed by 5 bases and J by 13 bases, leaving 16 bases between them.

CDR3 bases: TGTGCCAGCAGGGGTTATAGCAATCAGCCCCAGCATTTT. It specifies CASRGYSNQPQHF. The gene calls are TRBV27 and TRBJ1-5; no reliable D call. V was shortened by 6 bases and J by 0 bases, with 6 bases between the two germline ends. Germline CDR1 reads MNHEY; CDR2 reads SMNVEV (reference sequence). This CDR3 region has 13 residues.

The V gene is TRBV7-2, the J gene TRBJ2-2, with a weak D call TRBD1 (6 bases). V was cut by 5 bases and J by 6 bases, with 13 bases left in between. The CDR3 consists of 14 residues. Germline CDR1 SGHTA, CDR2 FQGNSA. The CDR3 DNA sequence: TGTGCCAGCAGCCCCACCAGGGGACCCGGGGAGCTGTTTTTT. This gives the protein CASSPTRGPGELFF.

The rearrangement links TRBV7-3 to TRBJ2-1, with TRBD1 matching over 8 bases. Germline lookup yields CDR1 SGHTA and CDR2 FQGTGA. J was trimmed by 6 bases and V by 4 bases; bases with no gene match: 8. The CDR3 covers 15 residues. The CDR3 reads CASSSTGQGINEQFF. CDR3 bases: TGTGCCAGCAGCTCCACCGGACAGGGTATCAATGAGCAGTTCTTC.

The genes are TRBV28 and TRBJ2-1, with TRBD1 identical over 7 bases. J lost 10 bases, V lost 7 bases, and 10 bases had no gene match. Germline V lookup: CDR1 MDHEN, CDR2 SYDVKM. The CDR3 loop spans 13 amino acids. The CDR3 coding sequence is TGTGCCAGCACCTTCCAGGGGGTCGGGGAGCAGTTCTTC. This encodes CASTFQGVGEQFF.

V and J are TRBV30 and TRBJ1-1; D is unresolved. V was cut by 5 bases and J by 3 bases, with 4 bases left in between. Looked up from germline, CDR1 is GTSNPN and CDR2 is SVGIG (reference sequence). The CDR3 consists of 10 residues. The CDR3 DNA sequence: TGTGCCTGGGACCACACTGAAGCTTTCTTT. This encodes CAWDHTEAFF. Complete variable domain (other parts from reference TRBV30 and TRBJ1-1): SQTIHQWPATLVQPVGSPLSLECTVEGTSNPNLYWYRQAAGRGLQLLFYSVGIGQISSEVPQNLSASRPQDRQFILSSKKLLLSDSGFYLCAWDHTEAFFGQGTRLTVV.

The chain carries TRBV28 and TRBJ1-2, with 8 bases lining up with TRBD1. The CDR3 sequence is 12 residues long. CDR1 and CDR2 from the germline V gene are MDHEN and SYDVKM. J lost 8 bases, V lost 6 bases, and 5 bases had no gene match. In DNA, the CDR3 is TGTGCCAGCAGAACGACAGGGGAGGGCTACACCTTC. Amino acids: CASRTTGEGYTF.

The chain combines TRBV19 with TRBJ2-1; D is unclear. V was trimmed by 10 bases and J by 7 bases, leaving 11 bases between them. The CDR3 sequence is 11 residues long. Germline V gene lookup returns CDR1 LNHDA and CDR2 SQIVND (reference sequence). The CDR3 DNA sequence: TGTGCCACCGCCAAACTAAATGAGCAGTTCTTC. Its translation is CATAKLNEQFF.

This chain connects TRBV9 to TRBJ1-2, with 12 bases fitting TRBD1. This CDR3 comprises 17 residues. Germline V CDR1 and CDR2: SGDLS, YYNGEE. V shed 3 bases and J 0 bases; nucleotides not matched to a gene: 6. CDR3 nucleotide sequence: TGTGCCAGCAGCGAGGGGGGACAGGGGGCTTCTAACTATGGCTACACCTTC. It encodes CASSEGGQGASNYGYTF.

This clone was counted only a few times. This chain uses TRBV10-3 with TRBJ1-5; D ambiguous. The CDR3 extends over 15 amino acids. CDR1 ENHRY and CDR2 SYGVKD come from the germline V gene. Trimming removed 0 bases from V and 1 base from J, with 7 bases in between. The CDR3 protein is CAISESLGSNQPQHF. CDR3 nucleotide sequence: TGTGCCATCAGTGAGTCATTAGGGAGCAATCAGCCCCAGCATTTT.

This chain links TRBV9 with TRBJ2-3, with D maybe TRBD1 (6 bases). The germline V and J ends were trimmed by 3 bases and 6 bases, with 14 bases remaining between them. Germline lookup yields CDR1 SGDLS and CDR2 YYNGEE. This CDR3 has 14 residues. CDR3 coding DNA: TGTGCCAGCAGCGCGACAGGACGGATTGATACGCAGTATTTT. As protein: CASSATGRIDTQYF.

The chain is built from TRBV13 and TRBJ2-1, with 11 bases matching TRBD2. Trimming cost V 5 bases and J 7 bases; bases outside gene matches: 7. Germline V CDR1 and CDR2: PRHDT, FYEKMQ (reference sequence). The length of the CDR3 is 15 residues. In DNA form, the CDR3 reads TGTGCCAGCAGCCCCACACTAGCGGGAGCGAATGAGCAGTTCTTC. It encodes CASSPTLAGANEQFF.

The genes are TRBV15 and TRBJ1-1, with D tentatively TRBD1 (5 bases). V was cut by 1 base and J by 4 bases, with 13 bases left in between. From germline, CDR1 is LNHNV and CDR2 YYDKDF (reference sequence). The CDR3 has 15 residues. The chain's CDR3 is CATSRVIMGGTEAFF. CDR3 DNA: TGTGCCACCAGCAGAGTGATCATGGGGGGCACTGAAGCTTTCTTT.

The chain combines TRBV18 with TRBJ2-1, with 7 bases aligning to TRBD2. This CDR3 region has 19 residues. From germline, CDR1 is KGHSH and CDR2 LQKENI. V trimming: 0 bases; J trimming: 8 bases; junction bases outside the gene matches: 19. The CDR3 sequence: CASSPPASGVPAILDEQFF. The CDR3 DNA follows: TGTGCCAGCTCACCACCGGCCAGCGGGGTACCTGCGATCCTGGATGAGCAGTTCTTC.

This sequence joins TRBV11-2 and TRBJ2-1; 11 nucleotides line up with TRBD2. Germline V gene lookup returns CDR1 SGHAT and CDR2 FQNNGV. V was pared by 0 bases and J by 5 bases, with 9 bases of the junction left unmatched. The CDR3 consists of 18 residues. CDR3 residues: CASSLDGRTSGYNNEQFF. CDR3 in DNA: TGTGCCAGCAGCTTAGATGGGAGGACTAGCGGGTATAACAATGAGCAGTTCTTC. Filled out from reference TRBV11-2 and TRBJ2-1, the complete variable domain reads EAGVAQSPRYKIIEKRQSVAFWCNPISGHATLYWYQQILGQGPKLLIQFQNNGVVDDSQLPKDRFSAERLKGVDSTLKIQPAKLEDSAVYLCASSLDGRTSGYNNEQFFGPGTRLTVL.

This chain joins TRBV29-1 and TRBJ1-1, with D unclear. CDR3 size: 12 residues. V was trimmed by 1 base and J by 1 base, leaving 4 bases between them. The germline V gene has CDR1 SQVTM and CDR2 ANQGSEA. The CDR3: CSVEGTNTEAFF. DNA of the CDR3: TGCAGCGTTGAAGGTACGAACACTGAAGCTTTCTTT.

The chain couples TRBV20-1 to TRBJ2-7, with D hard to call. Germline values: CDR1 DFQATT, CDR2 SNEGSKA (reference sequence). CDR3 length: 11 amino acids. V lost 0 bases and J lost 6, with 6 bases in between. The CDR3 DNA reads TGCAGTGCTAGAGATCAGCTCGAGCAGTACTTC. The encoded protein is CSARDQLEQYF.